This TCR beta chain was recovered during a study of blood T cell repertoires in COVID-19. Measured with immunoSEQ multiplex PCR; TCRdb has only the in-frame clones, and not every one. The table shows about 250,000 clones, with 86% occurring only once. This CDR3 spans 11 amino acids. V lost 3 bases and J 9 bases, leaving 6 bases between the germline ends. Per the germline V gene, CDR1 is LGHDT and CDR2 is YNNKEL (reference sequence). This clone was picked up one time. This same CDR3 is encoded by further DNA sequences in the sample. The sequenced sample consisted of peripheral blood. The clonotype comes from a woman in her sixties who had recovered from COVID-19. This chain links TRBV3-1 (or the pseudogene TRBV3-2) with TRBJ2-1, with D unclear. CDR3 protein: CASSHQFEQFF. CDR3 bases: TGTGCCAGCAGCCACCAGTTTGAGCAGTTCTTC.